What follows is one TCR beta chain and its context. Its cognate antigen has yet to be identified. From the cysteine through the phenylalanine, the CDR3 covers 16 amino acids. The DNA is unrecorded. Looking up the germline V gene (reference sequence) yields CDR1 GTSNPN and CDR2 SVGIG. The run used an Illumina HiSeq 2000. TCR beta cDNA libraries were made by 5'RACE template switching that added a universal primer site and unique molecular identifiers. Priming for cDNA synthesis came from the TCR beta constant segment, and two successive PCR amplification steps followed. Under the source paper's analysis protocol: Reads were demultiplexed and grouped by UMI with MIGEC, and clonotypes were assembled and quantified with MiTCR. To exclude erroneous sequences, any TCR cDNA sequence not supported by at least two reads was discarded. The tcR package was used for downstream repertoire analysis, and clonotypes were matched between fractions using CDR3 nucleotide sequence together with V segment. VDJmatch was used to annotate antigen specificity against VDJdb, with one amino acid substitution allowed in CDR3. TCRdb reprocessed the sequencing reads and holds a single record per CDR3 protein sequence, with no DNA. Here the V and J calls rest on TCRdb's processing, not on the authors' analysis. The table for this sample lists about 150,000 distinct CDR3 sequences. In total, the top ten clones hold 37% of the sample.

HCMV-specific IgG was detected in serum with a commercial ELISA kit to determine HCMV serostatus. Peripheral blood mononuclear cells were isolated from blood by Ficoll density gradient centrifugation. These data are taken from a study of T cells expressing NK-cell markers (dated by TCRdb to the early 2020s). For the wider study: In sorted CD3+CD56+NKG2C+, CD3+CD56+NKG2C- and CD3+CD56-NKG2C+ T-cell subsets from eight or nine donors, TCR beta-chain repertoires were profiled. The study sequenced eight donors, all healthy volunteers chosen at random: three men and five women. Sequencing of the libraries produced 2 x 150 bp reads on Illumina HiSeq 2000/2500, MiSeq or NextSeq. Among the eight sequenced donors, only one was HCMV-seronegative, while the other seven were HCMV-seropositive. Broader findings and caveats from the paper: Those dominant clonotypes were again the most abundant among CD3+CD56-NKG2C+ cells in four donors, at roughly 28.3-60.1%. For about 6 donors, the dominant CD3+CD56+NKG2C+ clonotypes were among the top 10 CD8+ clonotypes and accounted for about 1.0-7.0% of CD8+ T cells. Whether the expanded NKG2C-expressing T cell clones were specific for HCMV antigens was left unclear.

The sequenced material came from blood T cells: a sorted CD56 or NKG2C T cell subset, CD4+ or CD8+ T cells, or bulk PBMC T cells (not recorded which). The chain is encoded by TRBV30 joined to TRBJ2-1. The clonotype originates from a woman aged 45-65 years in good health. Donor details come from another sample of the same person, matched by shared clones. The CDR3 protein: CAWSVTPGQGFDEQFF.